This T cell receptor (beta chain) was obtained from a study of a mutant IDH1 vaccine in newly diagnosed glioma. Study information: Patients got radiotherapy, temozolomide, or both beforehand, and most got both.

Profiling relied on immunoSEQ multiplex PCR, and the TCRdb table lists in-frame clones only, not all of them. Of approximately 60,000 clones in the sample, roughly 82% were seen once. A word on this clone: Its antigen is undetermined.

CDR3 length equals 15 residues. Germline CDR1 reads SGHTA; CDR2 reads FQGNSA. V shed 5 bases, J shed 7 bases, and the junction held 11 bases outside the gene matches. Study observations and caveats: Pseudoprogression showed no apparent link to changes in top peripheral T cell clonotypes.

Specified time point: week 5, during vaccination. With topical imiquimod, each dose of the vaccine consisted of 300 ug of mutant IDH1 20-mer peptide. Diagnosis in the donors showed new WHO grade 3 or 4 astrocytomas that were IDH1-mutant and ATRX-lost. The chain recombines TRBV7-2 with TRBJ2-1; 7 positions agree with TRBD1. The sample was PBMCs, taken from a glioma patient whose treatment included an IDH1 peptide vaccine. The TCR comes from a woman between 18 and 29 years old with glioma. Some clones in this sample may be carry-over from other donors' samples. The CDR3 bases are TGTGCCAGCAGCCAAAGGGGCGCCAGGGGGAATGAGCAGTTCTTC. This encodes CASSQRGARGNEQFF.